The 25 T cell receptor beta chains listed next were all sequenced from one sample in a study of shared clonotypes between healthy human individuals. The naive CD8 population came from CD45RO-negative cells selected for CCR7, without terminally differentiated effector memory CD45RA+ cells. Clones were sequenced by immunoSEQ multiplex PCR, and TCRdb holds only the in-frame ones, with some missing. The sample gives some 2,100,000 clones, about 92% of which show up once; about 1.8% is in the top ten. The sequenced material came from naive CD8+ T cells from PBMCs. The origin of the receptors is a man aged 18 to 30 in good health. Some clones in this sample may be carry-over from other donors' samples.

The chain uses TRBV11-2 and TRBJ2-7; D is perhaps TRBD2 (6 bases). Trimming removed 1 base from V and 0 bases from J, with 10 bases in between. Germline V gives CDR1 SGHAT, CDR2 FQNNGV. CDR3 length: 15 residues. The CDR3 sequence is CASSLGAGRSYEQYF. The CDR3 region has the DNA TGTGCCAGCAGCTTAGGGGCGGGGCGCTCCTACGAGCAGTACTTC.

The CDR3 region has the DNA TGTGCCATCAGTGAGCCGGGGGAGGGCTCTGGAAACACCATATATTTT. Protein product: CAISEPGEGSGNTIYF. V is TRBV10-3 and J is TRBJ1-3; TRBD1 might be the D (5 bases). Trimming stripped 2 bases from V and 0 bases from J, with 11 bases between. Per germline, CDR1 ENHRY and CDR2 SYGVKD. The CDR3 is made up of 16 amino acids.

The chain uses TRBV6-1 and TRBJ2-1, with 7 bases identical to TRBD2. Germline values: CDR1 MNHNS, CDR2 SASEGT. CDR3 length equals 17 residues. Trimming took 3 bases from V and 0 from J; bases not matched to a gene: 8. Here the CDR3 DNA reads TGTGCCAGCAGTGATCGCCTAGCGGTCTACTCCTACAATGAGCAGTTCTTC. Its protein is CASSDRLAVYSYNEQFF.

V usage is TRBV15 and J usage is TRBJ2-2; no clear D. Trimming took off 0 bases at V and 7 bases at J, with 18 bases between the two ends. The CDR3 is made up of 17 amino acids. Germline V gene data show CDR1 as LNHNV and CDR2 as YYDKDF (reference sequence). CDR3 sequence: CATSRDVRPHEGGELFF. CDR3 coding DNA: TGTGCCACCAGCAGAGATGTACGGCCCCACGAAGGCGGGGAGCTGTTTTTT. Using reference TRBV15 and TRBJ2-2 for the parts outside the CDR3, the full variable domain is DAMVIQNPRYQVTQFGKPVTLSCSQTLNHNVMYWYQQKSSQAPKLLFHYYDKDFNNEADTPDNFQSRRPNTSFCFLDIRSPGLGDTAMYLCATSRDVRPHEGGELFFGEGSRLTVL.

V and J are TRBV28 and TRBJ2-3; no clear D gene. CDR3 length equals 14 residues. Germline loops: CDR1 MDHEN, CDR2 SYDVKM. The V end was cut by 6 bases, the J end by 4 bases, with 14 bases between. The CDR3 DNA is TGTGCCAGCAGCCCTCCGTCGTTGCCAGATACGCAGTATTTT. Translating gives CASSPPSLPDTQYF.

The chain has TRBV4-1 and TRBJ2-1; 9 bases agree with TRBD2. The V gene's germline CDR1 is MGHRA and CDR2 YSYEKL. The trim removed 5 bases at V and 7 bases at J, leaving 12 bases unmatched. The CDR3 contains 16 residues. As DNA, the CDR3 is TGCGCCAGCAGCTTCAGTACTAGCGGGTTGAGGAATGAGCAGTTCTTC. Translating gives CASSFSTSGLRNEQFF.

This chain uses TRBV4-3 with TRBJ2-1; TRBD1 aligns across 7 bases. The V gene end was trimmed by 4 bases and the J gene end by 8 bases; junction bases not matched to a gene: 17. CDR3 length: 17 amino acids. The V gene's germline CDR1 is LGHNA and CDR2 YSLEER. The CDR3 bases are TGCGCCAGCAGCCCGAGAGGGGGCCAACCCGTTGGCGATGAGCAGTTCTTC. As protein: CASSPRGGQPVGDEQFF.

The chain links TRBV27 to TRBJ2-6; D remains unclear. The CDR3 is 19 amino acids. With 4 bases removed from V and 1 base from J, the gap between germline ends came to 20 bases. Germline lookup yields CDR1 MNHEY and CDR2 SMNVEV (reference sequence). The CDR3 is CASSSRASPQISGANVLTF. The CDR3 DNA follows: TGTGCCAGCAGTTCGAGAGCCAGCCCCCAAATTTCTGGGGCCAACGTCCTGACTTTC.

V and J are TRBV27 and TRBJ2-7; 10 bases are shared with TRBD1. From germline, CDR1 is MNHEY and CDR2 SMNVEV (reference sequence). CDR3 length: 16 residues. V lost 7 bases and J lost 0; bases outside the gene matches: 9. CDR3 residues: CASTSTGTGDSYEQYF. DNA for the CDR3: TGTGCCAGCACCTCCACCGGGACAGGGGACTCCTACGAGCAGTACTTC.

The chain uses TRBV27 and TRBJ1-3; 8 nucleotides line up with TRBD1. There are 15 residues in the CDR3. Trimming cost V 6 bases and J 2 bases; bases outside gene matches: 6. Per the germline V gene, CDR1 is MNHEY and CDR2 is SMNVEV (reference sequence). In DNA, the CDR3 is TGTGCCAGCAGCCCAACAGGGGGGACTGGAAACACCATATATTTT. Residues: CASSPTGGTGNTIYF.

The CDR3 protein is CASSPGQGLWDEQFF. The CDR3 region has the DNA TGTGCCAGCAGTCCAGGACAGGGTTTGTGGGATGAGCAGTTCTTC. The chain carries TRBV27 and TRBJ2-1, with 8 bases that match TRBD1. This CDR3 is built from 15 residues. V was pared by 5 bases and J by 8 bases, with 11 bases of the junction left unmatched. CDR1 is MNHEY and CDR2 is SMNVEV in the germline V gene (reference sequence).

V gene TRBV28 combines with J gene TRBJ2-1; D not resolved. Trimming removed 7 bases at V and 4 bases at J, with 11 bases between. Germline V gene lookup returns CDR1 MDHEN and CDR2 SYDVKM. The CDR3 is 13 residues long. CDR3 loop: CASTHSGYNEQFF. In DNA, the CDR3 is TGTGCCAGCACCCATTCAGGATACAATGAGCAGTTCTTC. The complete variable domain, with remaining parts taken from reference TRBV28 and TRBJ2-1, reads DVKVTQSSRYLVKRTGEKVFLECVQDMDHENMFWYRQDPGLGLRLIYFSYDVKMKEKGDIPEGYSVSREKKERFSLILESASTNQTSMYLCASTHSGYNEQFFGPGTRLTVL.

V usage is TRBV10-3 and J usage is TRBJ2-2; 7 nucleotides match TRBD1. This CDR3 contains 16 residues. V lost 0 bases to trimming and J lost 1 base; unmatched junction nucleotides: 2. Germline CDR1 is ENHRY and CDR2 is SYGVKD. CDR3 loop: CAISESTGLNTGELFF. For the CDR3, the DNA is TGTGCCATCAGTGAGTCGACAGGGCTGAACACCGGGGAGCTGTTTTTT.

The chain employs TRBV10-2 and TRBJ2-7; perhaps TRBD1 as D (5 bases). The CDR3 is made up of 13 amino acids. V lost 11 bases and J 0 bases, leaving 14 bases between the germline ends. Germline V gene sequence: CDR1 WSHSY, CDR2 SAAADI. The CDR3: CAGADALSYEQYF. For the CDR3, the DNA is TGCGCCGGGGCGGACGCCCTCTCCTACGAGCAGTACTTC.

V is TRBV5-1 and J is TRBJ2-7, with TRBD1 identical over 8 bases. Germline-derived CDR1 and CDR2 are SGHRS and YFSETQ. V lost 1 base to trimming and J lost 1 base; unmatched junction nucleotides: 4. The CDR3 extends over 15 amino acids. In nucleotides, the CDR3 is TGCGCCAGCAGCTTGACGACAGGGGCTTCCTACGAGCAGTACTTC. Translated: CASSLTTGASYEQYF.

The rearrangement links TRBV6-1 to TRBJ1-1; D perhaps matches TRBD1 (6 bases). Per the germline V gene, CDR1 is MNHNS and CDR2 is SASEGT. CDR3 length: 15 residues. V was clipped by 8 bases and J by 1 base, with 17 bases between them. DNA of the CDR3: TGTGCCAGCTATCGAGGGGGGAGTTCGAACACTGAAGCTTTCTTT. This codes for CASYRGGSSNTEAFF.

The rearrangement uses TRBV6-6 and TRBJ2-2; D is unresolved. CDR3 length equals 15 residues. The germline V gene has CDR1 MNHNY and CDR2 SVGAGI (reference sequence). Trimming took 6 bases from V and 2 from J, leaving 13 bases between them. CDR3 residues: CASSPLRPNTGELFF. CDR3 nucleotides: TGTGCCAGCAGCCCGTTGAGGCCCAACACCGGGGAGCTGTTTTTT.

The chain is built from TRBV19 and TRBJ1-5; D gene unclear. Trimming cost V 1 base and J 12 bases, with 22 bases left between them. The germline CDR1 and CDR2 sequences are LNHDA and SQIVND (reference sequence). The CDR3 extends over 16 amino acids. CDR3 sequence reads: CASSIAVVAGMIIQHF. In nucleotides, the CDR3 is TGTGCCAGTAGTATAGCGGTTGTGGCCGGAATGATTATCCAGCATTTT. Together with reference TRBV19 and TRBJ1-5, the CDR3 gives the full variable domain: DGGITQSPKYLFRKEGQNVTLSCEQNLNHDAMYWYRQDPGQGLRLIYYSQIVNDFQKGDIAEGYSVSREKKESFPLTVTSAQKNPTAFYLCASSIAVVAGMIIQHFGDGTRLSIL.

The chain has TRBV6-1 and TRBJ2-7; the D call may be TRBD1 or TRBD2 (5 bases each). Trimming pared 3 bases from V and 2 bases from J, leaving 8 bases between. CDR1 is MNHNS, CDR2 SASEGT, per germline. This CDR3 region has 13 residues. The CDR3, as DNA: TGTGCCAGCAGTGACGGGACGCCCTACGAGCAGTACTTC. It specifies CASSDGTPYEQYF.

V and J are TRBV7-6 and TRBJ2-7, with 10 nucleotides matching TRBD1. With V trimmed by 4 bases and J by 4 bases, 7 bases remained unmatched. Per the germline V gene, CDR1 is SGHVS and CDR2 is FNYEAQ. The CDR3 length is 15 residues. CDR3 in amino acids: CASSSYGTGAYEQYF. CDR3 nucleotide sequence: TGTGCCAGCAGCTCATACGGGACAGGGGCTTACGAGCAGTACTTC.

The chain is built from TRBV28 and TRBJ2-1, with TRBD2 matching over 8 bases. The CDR3 covers 15 residues. Germline loops: CDR1 MDHEN, CDR2 SYDVKM. V lost 4 bases to trimming and J lost 8 bases; unmatched junction nucleotides: 10. CDR3 amino acids: CASSSAGTSADEQFF. For the CDR3, the DNA is TGTGCCAGCAGTTCCGCCGGGACTAGTGCCGATGAGCAGTTCTTC.

This rearrangement joins TRBV14 to TRBJ2-7, with D maybe TRBD2 (6 bases). V was shortened by 5 bases and J by 5 bases, with 22 bases between the two germline ends. CDR1 is SGHDN, CDR2 FVKESK, per germline. CDR3 size: 16 residues. Here the CDR3 DNA reads TGTGCCAGCAGCGACGGGGGATATTGGACCGAGGACGAGCAGTACTTC. It specifies CASSDGGYWTEDEQYF.

The chain employs TRBV28 and TRBJ2-7; no firm D call. The length of the CDR3 is 14 residues. Trimming stripped 3 bases from V and 0 bases from J, with 9 bases between. The germline gives CDR1 MDHEN, CDR2 SYDVKM. The DNA for the CDR3 is TGTGCCAGCAGTTTCTGGCGGACCTCCTACGAGCAGTACTTC. Translating gives CASSFWRTSYEQYF.

In its sample, this clone was seen a few times. V gene TRBV27 combines with J gene TRBJ1-1; no clear D gene. Deletions cut 7 bases from V and 2 bases from J, with 11 bases between. CDR1 is MNHEY, CDR2 SMNVEV, per germline (reference sequence). The CDR3 length is 13 residues. CDR3 in amino acids: CASKDRGNTEAFF. In DNA form, the CDR3 reads TGTGCCAGCAAGGACCGAGGTAACACTGAAGCTTTCTTT.

CDR3 loop: CASSLGGRSHEQYF. The CDR3 DNA reads as TGTGCCAGCAGCTTAGGCGGGAGGTCCCACGAGCAGTACTTC. The V and J genes are TRBV13 and TRBJ2-7, with TRBD2 matching over 7 bases. Per germline, CDR1 PRHDT and CDR2 FYEKMQ (reference sequence). V was pared by 0 bases and J by 5 bases, with 4 bases of the junction left unmatched. CDR3 size: 14 residues.